This TCR beta chain came from a study of HIV-infected patients and healthy controls. No cell fractionation was done, so the repertoire covers all unsorted peripheral blood T cells. About 500 ng RNA was reverse transcribed with alpha and beta constant-region primers. Each of the alpha and beta chains got its own library through chain-specific third strand synthesis with indices. Each CDR3 protein is one row after TCRdb ran MiXCR on the 5' RACE reads. The sample comprises some 10,000 distinct CDR3 sequences, roughly 8% of which are singletons, and around 3.2% rests with the top ten. At least ten counts were recorded for this clonotype. Germline V gene data show CDR1 as LGHNT and CDR2 as FRNRAP. CDR3 length: 13 amino acids. After removal of 5 bases from V and 4 bases from J, the junction contained 3 bases not matched to a gene.

This TCR derives from an adult in good health. Sequenced material: blood. This chain joins TRBV12-5 and TRBJ1-1; 8 bases map to TRBD1. CDR3 bases: TGTGCTAGTGGTAACAGGGGGGTCACTGAAGCTTTCTTT. Protein product: CASGNRGVTEAFF.